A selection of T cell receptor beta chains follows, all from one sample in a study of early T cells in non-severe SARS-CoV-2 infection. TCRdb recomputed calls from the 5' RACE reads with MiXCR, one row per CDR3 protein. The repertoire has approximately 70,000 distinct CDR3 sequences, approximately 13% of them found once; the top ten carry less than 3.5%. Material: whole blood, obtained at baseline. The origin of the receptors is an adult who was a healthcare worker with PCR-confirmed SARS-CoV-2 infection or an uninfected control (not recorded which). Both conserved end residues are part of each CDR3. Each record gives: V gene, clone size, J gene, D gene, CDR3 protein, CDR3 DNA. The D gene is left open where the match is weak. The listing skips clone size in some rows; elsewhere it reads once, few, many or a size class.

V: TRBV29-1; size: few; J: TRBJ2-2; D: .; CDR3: CSVVAPGGTGTGELFF; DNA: TGCAGCGTTGTGGCCCCGGGTGGTACGGGCACCGGGGAGCTGTTTTTT
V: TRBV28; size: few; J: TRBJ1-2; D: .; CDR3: CASRTPSRGRRTYTF; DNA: TGTGCCAGCAGAACCCCGAGCCGGGGCCGAAGGACGTACACCTTC
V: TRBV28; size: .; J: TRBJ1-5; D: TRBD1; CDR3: CASIGDRVQPQHF; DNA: TGTGCCAGCATTGGGGACAGGGTGCAGCCCCAGCATTTT
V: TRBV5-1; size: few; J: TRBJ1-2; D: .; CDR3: CASSLSPPGLERGYTF; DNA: TGCGCCAGCAGCTTATCCCCCCCGGGTCTAGAAAGAGGCTACACCTTC
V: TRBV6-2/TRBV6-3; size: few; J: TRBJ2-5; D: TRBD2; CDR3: CASSLAGGLETQYF; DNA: TGTGCCAGCAGTTTGGCGGGGGGGCTGGAGACCCAGTACTTC
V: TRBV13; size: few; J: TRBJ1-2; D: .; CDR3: CASSLGRAGYGYTF; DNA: TGTGCCAGCAGCTTGGGCAGGGCAGGCTATGGCTACACCTTC
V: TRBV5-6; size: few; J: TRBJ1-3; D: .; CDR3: CASSSRGGLGNTIYF; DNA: TGTGCCAGCAGCTCCAGGGGAGGGCTTGGAAACACCATATATTTT
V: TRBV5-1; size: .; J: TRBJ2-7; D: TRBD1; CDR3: CASSLVTGAYEQYF; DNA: TGCGCCAGCAGCTTGGTGACAGGGGCCTACGAGCAGTACTTC
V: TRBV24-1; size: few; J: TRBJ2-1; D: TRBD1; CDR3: CASRQGAYNEQFF; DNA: TGTGCCTCCCGACAGGGAGCCTACAATGAGCAGTTCTTC
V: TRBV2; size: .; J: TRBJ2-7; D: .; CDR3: CASRIGGASYEQYF; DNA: TGTGCCAGCAGAATAGGCGGTGCATCCTACGAGCAGTACTTC
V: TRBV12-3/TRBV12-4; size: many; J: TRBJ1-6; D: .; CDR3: CASGVLPYNSPLHF; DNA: TGTGCCAGCGGAGTGCTCCCCTATAATTCACCCCTCCACTTT
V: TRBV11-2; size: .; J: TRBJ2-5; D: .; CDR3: CASSQHEETQYF; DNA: TGTGCCAGCAGCCAACATGAAGAGACCCAGTACTTC
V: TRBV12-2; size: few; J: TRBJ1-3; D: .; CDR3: CASRPRHRGRRNTIYF; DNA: TGTGCAAGTCGCCCCCGACATAGGGGCAGAAGAAACACCATATATTTT
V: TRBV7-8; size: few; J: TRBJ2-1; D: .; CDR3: CASSSTGLWFF; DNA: TGTGCCAGCAGTTCAACCGGACTCTGGTTCTTC
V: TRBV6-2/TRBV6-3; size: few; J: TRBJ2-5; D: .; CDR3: CASTPLGGIETQYF; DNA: TGTGCCAGCACTCCTCTCGGAGGGATCGAGACCCAGTACTTC
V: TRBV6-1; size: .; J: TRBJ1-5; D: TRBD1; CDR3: CASSESRGRQPQHF; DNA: TGTGCCAGCAGTGAGAGCAGGGGGCGTCAGCCCCAGCATTTT
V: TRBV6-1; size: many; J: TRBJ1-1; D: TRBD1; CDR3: CASYRLTGTTITEAFF; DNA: TGTGCCAGCTACCGATTGACAGGGACTACGATCACTGAAGCTTTCTTT
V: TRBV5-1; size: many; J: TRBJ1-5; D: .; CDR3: CASSLEGNNQPQHF; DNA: TGCGCCAGCAGTTTGGAAGGGAACAATCAGCCCCAGCATTTT
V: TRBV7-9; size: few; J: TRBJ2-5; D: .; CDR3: CASSLTGPQETQYF; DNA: TGTGCCAGCAGCTTAACAGGACCGCAAGAGACCCAGTACTTC
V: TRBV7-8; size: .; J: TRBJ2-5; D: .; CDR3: CASSSTGLQTQYF; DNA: TGTGCCAGCAGCTCCACGGGGTTGCAGACCCAGTACTTC
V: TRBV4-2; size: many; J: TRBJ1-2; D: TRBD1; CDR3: CASSQQGETYGYTF; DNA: TGTGCCAGCAGCCAACAGGGGGAAACCTATGGCTACACCTTC
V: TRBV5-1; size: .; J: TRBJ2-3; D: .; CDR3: CASSLAYLDTQYF; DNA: TGCGCCAGCAGCTTGGCCTATTTAGATACGCAGTATTTT
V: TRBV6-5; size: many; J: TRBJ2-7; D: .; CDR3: CASSYSGPSYEQYF; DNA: TGTGCCAGCAGTTATTCCGGGCCTTCCTACGAGCAGTACTTC
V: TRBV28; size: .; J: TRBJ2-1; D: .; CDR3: CASNPGSGFGQFF; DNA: TGTGCCAGCAACCCCGGCAGTGGGTTTGGGCAGTTCTTC
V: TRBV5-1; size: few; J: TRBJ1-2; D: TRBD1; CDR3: CASSQTGQGYGYTF; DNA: TGCGCCAGCAGCCAGACAGGGCAGGGATATGGCTACACCTTC
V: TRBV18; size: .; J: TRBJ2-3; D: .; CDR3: CASSPRPLTNTDTQYF; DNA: TGTGCCAGCTCACCCCGCCCTCTGACGAACACAGATACGCAGTATTTT
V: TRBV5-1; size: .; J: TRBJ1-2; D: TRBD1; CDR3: CASSSRDRLNYGYTF; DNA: TGCGCCAGCAGCTCACGGGACAGACTTAACTATGGCTACACCTTC
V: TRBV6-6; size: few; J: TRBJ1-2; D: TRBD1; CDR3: CASSLDRGPYGYTF; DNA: TGTGCCAGCAGCCTGGACAGGGGGCCATATGGCTACACCTTC
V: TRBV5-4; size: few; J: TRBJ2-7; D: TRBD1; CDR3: CASSAGQGLLGLYEQYF; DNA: TGTGCCAGCAGCGCTGGACAGGGCTTGCTAGGGCTCTACGAGCAGTACTTC
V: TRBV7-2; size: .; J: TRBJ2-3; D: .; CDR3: CASSFNMIYTQYF; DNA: TGTGCCAGCAGCTTCAATATGATTTATACGCAGTATTTT
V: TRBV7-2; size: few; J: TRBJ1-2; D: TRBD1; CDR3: CASSYRDRGYGYTF; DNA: TGTGCCAGCAGTTACCGGGACAGGGGTTATGGCTACACCTTC
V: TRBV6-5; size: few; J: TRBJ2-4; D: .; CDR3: CASSLIGGIQYF; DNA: TGTGCCAGCAGTCTAATTGGGGGCATTCAGTACTTC
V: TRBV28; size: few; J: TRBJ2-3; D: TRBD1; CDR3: CASSEGGADTQYF; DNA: TGTGCCAGCAGTGAAGGGGGCGCAGATACGCAGTATTTT
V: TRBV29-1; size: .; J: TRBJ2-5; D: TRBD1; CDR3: CSVRRDRVETQYF; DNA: TGCAGCGTTCGACGGGACAGGGTAGAGACCCAGTACTTC
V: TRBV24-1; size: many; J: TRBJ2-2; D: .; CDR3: CATSNPTGELFF; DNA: TGTGCCACCAGTAACCCCACCGGGGAGCTGTTTTTT
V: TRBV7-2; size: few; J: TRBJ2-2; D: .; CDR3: CASSFDSTGELFF; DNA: TGTGCCAGCAGCTTTGACAGCACCGGGGAGCTGTTTTTT
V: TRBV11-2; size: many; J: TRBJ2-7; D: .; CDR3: CASSLRDGYEQYF; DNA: TGTGCCAGCAGCTTAAGGGACGGCTACGAGCAGTACTTC
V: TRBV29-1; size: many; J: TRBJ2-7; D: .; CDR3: CSVGTDSYEQYF; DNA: TGCAGCGTTGGGACAGACTCCTACGAGCAGTACTTC
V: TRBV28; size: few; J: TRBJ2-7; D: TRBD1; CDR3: CASSRTGSGVPEQYF; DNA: TGTGCCAGCAGTCGGACAGGGTCCGGAGTCCCCGAGCAGTACTTC
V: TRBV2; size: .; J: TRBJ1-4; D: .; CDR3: CASRLRGNSNEKLFF; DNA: TGTGCCAGCAGACTCCGGGGGAATAGTAATGAAAAACTGTTTTTT
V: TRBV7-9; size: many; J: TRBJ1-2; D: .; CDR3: CASSLAGFGYTF; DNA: TGTGCCAGCAGCTTAGCTGGTTTCGGCTACACCTTC
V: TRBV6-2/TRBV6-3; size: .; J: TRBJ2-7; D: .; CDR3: CASRDSAGDYEQYF; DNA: TGTGCCAGCAGGGACAGCGCAGGGGACTACGAGCAGTACTTC
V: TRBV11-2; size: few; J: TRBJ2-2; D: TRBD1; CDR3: CASSERQGTGELFF; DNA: TGTGCCAGCAGCGAACGACAGGGGACCGGGGAGCTGTTTTTT
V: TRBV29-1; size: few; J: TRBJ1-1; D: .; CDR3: CSSRTTEAFF; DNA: TGCAGCTCCCGGACCACTGAAGCTTTCTTT
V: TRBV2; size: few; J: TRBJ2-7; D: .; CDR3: CASSVGYEQYF; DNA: TGTGCCAGCAGTGTTGGATACGAGCAGTACTTC
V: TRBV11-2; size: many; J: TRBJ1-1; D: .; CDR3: CASSYSPPTGTNTEAFF; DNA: TGTGCCAGCAGTTACTCCCCGCCCACAGGGACGAACACTGAAGCTTTCTTT
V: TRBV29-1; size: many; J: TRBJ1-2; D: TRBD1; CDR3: CSVWRQGTGYTF; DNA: TGCAGCGTATGGAGACAGGGGACCGGCTACACCTTC
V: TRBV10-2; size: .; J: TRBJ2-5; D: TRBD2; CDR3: CAVGGGPEETQYF; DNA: TGCGCCGTTGGCGGGGGGCCCGAAGAGACCCAGTACTTC
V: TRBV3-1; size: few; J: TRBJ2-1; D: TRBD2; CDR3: CASSPRTSGGYNEQFF; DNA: TGTGCCAGCAGCCCTCGGACTAGCGGGGGTTACAATGAGCAGTTCTTC
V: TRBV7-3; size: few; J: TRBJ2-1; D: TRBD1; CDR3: CASSFDRGRNEQFF; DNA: TGTGCCAGCAGCTTCGACAGGGGGAGGAATGAGCAGTTCTTC
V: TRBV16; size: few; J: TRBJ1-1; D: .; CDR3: CASSQSGGNTEAFF; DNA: TGTGCCAGCAGCCAATCTGGGGGGAACACTGAAGCTTTCTTT
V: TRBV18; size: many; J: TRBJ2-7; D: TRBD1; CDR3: CASSQPGQGAYEQYF; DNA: TGTGCCAGCTCACAACCGGGACAGGGGGCCTACGAGCAGTACTTC
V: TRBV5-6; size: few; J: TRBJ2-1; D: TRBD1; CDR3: CASSVRQGAYNEQFF; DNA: TGTGCCAGCAGTGTTAGACAGGGAGCTTACAATGAGCAGTTCTTC
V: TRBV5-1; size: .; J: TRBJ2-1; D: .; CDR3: CASSLAGTTNEQFF; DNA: TGCGCCAGCAGCTTGGCCGGGACAACGAATGAGCAGTTCTTC
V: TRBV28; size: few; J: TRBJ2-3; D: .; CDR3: CASSPAGTVTDTQYF; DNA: TGTGCCAGCAGCCCCGCCGGGACTGTCACAGATACGCAGTATTTT
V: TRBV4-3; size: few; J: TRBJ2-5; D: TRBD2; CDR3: CASSQYSWRGVEETQYF; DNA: TGCGCCAGCAGCCAATATAGTTGGCGGGGGGTAGAAGAGACCCAGTACTTC
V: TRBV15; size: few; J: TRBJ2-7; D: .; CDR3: CATSREMTYEQYF; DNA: TGTGCCACCAGCAGAGAAATGACCTACGAGCAGTACTTC
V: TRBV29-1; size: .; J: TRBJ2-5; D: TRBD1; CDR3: CSVEGQDQETQYF; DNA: TGCAGCGTGGAAGGACAGGATCAAGAGACCCAGTACTTC
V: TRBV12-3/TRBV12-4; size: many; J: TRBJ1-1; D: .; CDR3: CASRGVVRTEAFF; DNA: TGTGCCAGCAGGGGGGTCGTGAGGACTGAAGCTTTCTTT